The subject of this entry is one T cell receptor (beta chain). This clone was picked up a small number of times. Which antigen it targets is not known. Base qualities are not at hand, and no much larger clone is one base apart. As encoded in the germline V gene (reference sequence), CDR1 is WNHNN while CDR2 is SYGVQD. The CDR3 sequence holds 11 residues, the cysteine and phenylalanine included. The DNA shown is the 33-base CDR3, in frame from base 1. V lost 2 bases and J lost 8 bases; the stretch between them is 4 bases long. The cohort was made up of around 720 healthy bone marrow donors. Cohort members were all nominally healthy when sampled, although unrecorded immune exposures were likely present. The donor tested CMV seronegative and was one of the 352 seronegative cohort members. A peripheral blood sample was provided by each donor, and peripheral blood mononuclear cells were used for TCR beta sequencing. The Qiagen DNeasy Blood Extraction Kit was used to extract genomic DNA from the blood cell samples.

The data stem from a study of cytomegalovirus exposure and HLA in healthy donors (dated by TCRdb to 2016 to 2017). In the study overall: An earlier analysis of some 600 of the donors reported 250 to 350 Gb of sequence data and around 100 million unique TCR beta sequences obtained from about 179 million T cells. An early release that covered 500 to 800 HLA-typed donors contained 250 to 350 gigabases of sequencing data and 70 million to 100 million unique TCR sequences. Of the roughly 400 genotyped donors, 65% to 90% were placed in the genetic ancestry cluster associated with self-reported Caucasian donors. The aim of the study was to test whether cataloging public T cell receptors could identify signatures of past pathogen exposure. The study profiled the T cell repertoires of about 720 subjects by immunosequencing and related them to cytomegalovirus serostatus. Along with the roughly 610-subject first cohort, a separate validation cohort of over 90 different subjects was used. To predict cytomegalovirus infection status, the study brought together high-throughput TCR immunosequencing, statistical association of individual TCRs with disease status, and machine learning. A later analysis re-analyzed previously published TCR beta repertoires from 666 donors and added high-resolution HLA genotyping to study TCR occurrence patterns. The later analysis used no new phenotypic data to find candidate immune exposures, relying instead on TCR beta sequences and their occurrence across donors. An earlier analysis of approximately 630 of the donors applied high-throughput TCR beta sequencing to assess whether each TCR beta V gene segment acted as functional or pseudogenic. Alongside the repertoire data, information on donor age, sex, ethnicity and CMV serostatus was compiled. A later genetic analysis used genome-wide SNP genotypes for about 65% of the 666 donors, treating that subset as a discovery cohort. Every repertoire in the discovery cohort had been generated on one and the same sequencing platform. HLA typing covered class I and class II loci at four-digit resolution. The number of donors typed differed by locus, with roughly 629-640 for A, B, C, DRB1 and DQB1, roughly 550 for DQA1, approximately 580 for DPA1, and some 440 for DPB1. Several DR-DQ haplotypes were treated as single units for association and clustering because of strong linkage in the cohort. On average, roughly 200,000 unique TCR beta nucleotide sequences were sequenced per donor among 398 genotyped donors of the cohort, with around 19% of those sequences being non-productive. On the study overall, not on this receptor specifically: In this cohort, only TCR beta chains were sequenced, and detectable features were limited by the absence of alpha or paired-chain data. A further reported finding was that TCR beta sequences accurately predicted the HLA-A and HLA-B alleles for most subjects in the first cohort. It was suggested by the authors that the approach could potentially be generalized to other disease states and immunological phenotypes. In a later analysis, HLA-associated TCR beta chains showed more clonal expansion and lower generation probabilities than non-associated chains that were equally common. Correlated functional status among segregating V segments might be attributable to linkage disequilibrium, but an unknown experimental factor could not be ruled out. Cytomegalovirus status was reported to be diagnosed by the classifier with high specificity and sensitivity in both the original and validation cohorts. In a later genetic analysis, a missense DCLRE1C variant was associated with V-gene and J-gene trimming of TCR beta chains, and the association was replicated in an independent cohort. A later analysis reported that several top co-occurrence clusters appeared linked to parvovirus B19, influenza, CMV and Epstein-Barr virus. Broadly in line with IMGT annotations, most TCR beta V segments showed up in productive rearrangements about 87% or about 30% of the time in an earlier analysis of some 590 of the donors. Assigning TCR associations to individual alleles was difficult when HLA alleles, especially DR and DQ, strongly co-occurred. Roughly uniform sequencing depth across donors was assumed in presence/absence analyses, although this assumption may not hold. In a later analysis, TCR association rates were found to vary across HLA loci, with the most associated TCRs seen for DRB1 alleles and the fewest for HLA-C alleles. The 87-base-pair reads could not distinguish some IMGT-functional V segments, including TRBV6-2 and TRBV6-3, so those segments were excluded. Because some donors lacked HLA typing at each locus, the association tests relied only on the typed subset. A total of fewer than 200 TCR beta chains were listed by the study as associated with cytomegalovirus. A later analysis found that most CMV-associated TCR beta chains appeared HLA-restricted, with HLA associations seemingly driven largely by CMV exposure. Because counts were too low, about 18 rarely observed V segments, including chromosome 9 orphons, were left out of the earlier analysis of approximately 580 of the donors. In vitro tests confirmed that three of the cytomegalovirus-associated TCR beta chains recognize cytomegalovirus antigens. A later analysis associated about 16,000 TCR beta sequences with specific HLA alleles at a false discovery rate of 0.05. Compared with the roughly 670-donor mean, donors in an Asian-associated ancestry cluster had fewer N-insertions in productive TCRs, according to a later genetic analysis. CMV serostatus was the only immune exposure information available for the cohort. Across donors, most TCR sequences were observed very rarely, whereas some public TCRs were present in many individuals. A cluster of highly shared sequence variants was judged likely to represent a technical artifact of the sequencing pipeline.

Libraries were built with the immunoSEQ multiplex PCR assay. For the multiplex PCR, a mixture combining 60 forward primers for TCR Vbeta segments and 13 reverse primers for TCR Jbeta segments was used. The CDR3 region of rearranged TCR beta genes was amplified from genomic DNA with a multiplex PCR assay. The amplified TCR beta libraries were sequenced on the Illumina HiSeq System as 87-base-pair reads. The original methods were these. Across the 670 or so repertoires, a later analysis counted 80 million or so unique TCR beta chains, around 10 million of which were shared by at least two donors. Raw reads were error-corrected and collapsed into unique sequences by a nearest-neighbor algorithm in which closely related sequences were merged to remove PCR and sequencing errors. V, D and J gene segments were assigned by aligning CDR3 sequences to IMGT reference sequences. For a sequence to be retained, at least a six-nucleotide match to both a V gene segment and a J gene segment was required. Rearrangements were classified as productive when the CDR3 lacked stop codons and remained in frame with V and J, and all other rearrangements were classified as non-productive. CDR3 was defined according to IMGT convention as the region running from the second conserved V-encoded cysteine to the conserved J-encoded phenylalanine. Sequences without an unambiguous match to a single V gene segment were excluded from the earlier analysis of about 600 of the donors. In an earlier analysis of 587 of the donors, a V segment was called functional when productive rearrangements were above 56.7%, and segregating when the standard deviation between donors exceeded 5%. To diagnose cytomegalovirus status from the catalog of TCR beta chain sequences, a statistical classification framework was built. A later analysis assigned V and J genes by comparing TCR nucleotide sequences with IMGT/GENE-DB human TR gene sequences. A later analysis assigned CDR3 sequences and most-parsimonious VDJ recombination scenarios with the TCRdist pipeline. In a later analysis, every TCR beta chain was defined by the combination of its CDR3 amino acid sequence and its V-gene family, and reads without a unique V-gene family were dropped. In a later analysis, nearly 600 highly shared, low-generation-probability nucleotide sequences were removed to address suspected cross-contamination and a sequencing artifact. In a later analysis, a clonal expansion index was calculated for each public chain from normalized within-repertoire ranks of inferred template counts. Generation probabilities in a later analysis came from a VDJ recombination model fitted to out-of-frame rearrangements, and those results were checked against IGoR. In a later analysis, hypergeometric tests were used to score TCR-TCR, TCR-HLA and TCR-CMV co-occurrence, with a repertoire-size bias correction applied to TCR pairs. To estimate false discovery rates, a later analysis permuted the HLA or CMV assignments 20 times. In a later analysis, co-occurring TCRs were grouped using DBSCAN, with TCRdist sequence similarity added in when clustering inside HLA-allele-positive subsets. Repertoires with fewer than 30,000 or more than 120,000 public chains were left out of co-occurrence clustering, as were roughly five repertoires with anomalous nucleotide sharing. Drawn from immuneACCESS, this table holds only the in-frame rearrangements with V and J called that TCRdb kept. Clones are partly lost; checked studies trace under half to an unresolved V gene and leave the rest unexplained. V and J calls plus clone size are reproduced from that table; the DNA served to infer D and trimming. Within this sample are 130,000 or so clones, with roughly 8.3% of them counted one time only. The top ten clonotypes cover approximately 5% of the sample.

The sequence derives from a man aged 35 to 55 in good health and CMV-seronegative. The sequence is built from TRBV10-1 and TRBJ2-1; there is no confident call for the D gene. The source material was PBMCs. The sequenced DNA: TGCGCCAGCAGTGAGGGAGATGAGCAGTTCTTC. The encoded protein is CASSEGDEQFF.